The rows below give T cell receptor beta chains drawn from one sample of a study of blood T cell repertoires in COVID-19. Measured with immunoSEQ multiplex PCR; TCRdb has only the in-frame clones, and not every one. Among more than 300,000 clones, 70% to 90% were seen once, and the ten largest hold roughly 1.2%. Material for sequencing was PBMCs or T cells enriched from blood (not recorded which). The receptor set was obtained from a woman under 30 who had recovered from COVID-19. Each CDR3 is given with its conserved first and last residue. D genes are given only for firm matches. Rows give clone size only sometimes, using once, few, many, or a class for an expanded clone.

j_call	clone_size	v_call	d_call	cdr3_nt	cdr3_aa
TRBJ1-5	-	TRBV5-6	TRBD1	TGTGCCAGCAGCTTGGGGACAGGGGTTAATCAGCCCCAGCATTTT	CASSLGTGVNQPQHF
TRBJ1-2	-	TRBV19	-	TGTGCCAGTAGTCTTCGACAGCTCTATGGCTACACCTTC	CASSLRQLYGYTF
TRBJ2-7	-	TRBV6-9	TRBD1	TGTGCCAGCAGTTCAACAGGGGTCCCTCGGGAGCAGTACTTC	CASSSTGVPREQYF
TRBJ2-2	-	TRBV7-8	TRBD2	TGTGCCAGCAGCCCCGGGACTAGCGGGGGATTGGGCGGGGAGCTGTTTTTT	CASSPGTSGGLGGELFF
TRBJ1-5	-	TRBV7-9	TRBD1	TGTGCCAGCAGCTTAGGAACAGGGGGCAATCAGCCCCAGCATTTT	CASSLGTGGNQPQHF
TRBJ1-4	-	TRBV19	TRBD1	TGTGCCAGTAAGCAGACAGGGTCTAATGAAAAACTGTTTTTT	CASKQTGSNEKLFF
TRBJ1-6	once	TRBV7-9	-	TGTGCCAGCAGCTTCCGGTGGTATAATTCACCCCTCCACTTT	CASSFRWYNSPLHF
TRBJ2-1	-	TRBV10-2	-	TGCGCCAGCGCTAACTCATACAATGAGCAGTTCTTC	CASANSYNEQFF
TRBJ1-6	-	TRBV5-4	-	TGTGCCAGCAGCCCCGCATCCGGGGGGGTTGGTTCACCCCTCCACTTT	CASSPASGGVGSPLHF
TRBJ1-1	-	TRBV5-1	TRBD1	TGCGCCAGCAGCGCTGGACAGGACATCGATGAAGCTTTCTTT	CASSAGQDIDEAFF
TRBJ1-4	-	TRBV6-1	-	TGTGCCAGCAGTGAAGTGGCAGGGCCGATAAGGATCAATGAAAAACTGTTTTTT	CASSEVAGPIRINEKLFF
TRBJ2-3	-	TRBV5-1	-	TGCGCCAGCAGCTTGGAACAGCCTTCCTTTGATACGCAGTATTTT	CASSLEQPSFDTQYF
TRBJ1-6	-	TRBV27	-	TGTGCCAGCAGTTTTAACAGGGATTCACCCCTCCACTTT	CASSFNRDSPLHF
TRBJ1-2	-	TRBV6-5	TRBD1	TGTGCCAGCAGTTTCTCCGGGACAGACTATGGCTACACCTTC	CASSFSGTDYGYTF
TRBJ1-5	-	TRBV5-4	-	TGTGCCAGCAGCTTGGGGCAATATAGCAATCAGCCCCAGCATTTT	CASSLGQYSNQPQHF
TRBJ1-2	few	TRBV7-9	-	TGTGCCAGCAGCTCGTCGGACAAATTCTATGGCTACACCTTC	CASSSSDKFYGYTF
TRBJ2-7	-	TRBV20-1	-	TGCAAGGAGGGAAAACTCTACGAGCAGTACTTC	CKEGKLYEQYF
TRBJ2-5	-	TRBV7-8	TRBD2	TGTGCCAGCAGCTTAGAGTGGACTAGTGAGACCCAGTACTTC	CASSLEWTSETQYF
TRBJ2-1	-	TRBV7-9	-	TGTGCCAGCAGCTTTTCAGGGGAGTCGTACAATGAGCAGTTCTTC	CASSFSGESYNEQFF